The clone carrying this T cell receptor beta chain was found once. This entry belongs to a study of blood T cells in healthy people across ages. Trimming left V 5 bases short and J 2 bases short, with 15 bases between. Germline V lookup: CDR1 SGHVS, CDR2 FQNEAQ. CDR3 length: 15 residues. The second PCR ran roughly 6 to 12 cycles with a sample-barcoded 5' primer and J-beta primers. MiXCR was run by TCRdb on the 5' RACE reads, yielding one entry per CDR3 protein. Counted here are 1,800,000 or so distinct CDR3 sequences, about two fifths occurring once; the ten biggest clones make up 23%. The V and J genes are TRBV7-8 and TRBJ1-2; possible D gene TRBD1, 6 bases. This TCR was sampled from a human donor in good health. The sample consisted of blood. DNA for the CDR3: TGTGCCAGCAGCCTCCGGACAGACGTGAACTATGGCTACACCTTC. Its translation is CASSLRTDVNYGYTF.